The 16 T cell receptor beta chains in this list originate from one sample, sequenced in a study of cytomegalovirus exposure and HLA in healthy donors. The primer mix had 60 Vbeta and 13 Jbeta primers. Generated by immunoSEQ multiplex PCR, the TCRdb table keeps only in-frame clones and is missing some. The table includes 85,000 to 100,000 clones, 60% to 65% detected once. The sequenced sample consisted of PBMCs. The origin of the receptors is a human donor in good health.

This clone occurred a few times. CDR3 loop: CASSSTGTDYEQYF. Here the CDR3 DNA reads TGTGCCAGCAGCTCAACCGGGACAGACTACGAGCAGTACTTC. The chain is built from TRBV11-3 and TRBJ2-7; 7 bases align to TRBD1. The CDR3 spans 14 residues. Germline V gives CDR1 SGHNT, CDR2 YENEEA. V was pared by 4 bases and J by 3 bases, with 6 bases of the junction left unmatched.

The V call is TRBV7-9, the J call TRBJ1-2, with D possibly matching TRBD1 (5 bases). The CDR3 spans 14 residues. Germline V gene sequence: CDR1 SEHNR, CDR2 FQNEAQ (reference sequence). The V and J ends lost 7 bases and 6 bases respectively, with 18 bases between them. CDR3 region: CASNHREGLHGYTF. The CDR3 nucleotides are TGTGCCAGCAATCACCGGGAGGGGCTTCATGGCTACACCTTC.

This clone was seen just once. This chain links TRBV7-8 with TRBJ2-2; 8 bases fit TRBD1. The CDR3 has 16 amino acids. J lost 1 base, V lost 5 bases, and 6 bases had no gene match. CDR1 is SGHVS, CDR2 FQNEAQ, per germline. The CDR3 is CASSHRTGLNTGELFF. The CDR3 bases are TGTGCCAGCAGCCACAGGACAGGGTTGAACACCGGGGAGCTGTTTTTT.

The chain joins TRBV21-1 to TRBJ1-6; the table's D call, TRBD1, has no DNA check behind it. TRBV21-1 is classified as a pseudogene. The CDR3 has 15 residues. The CDR3 spells CASSVPGQQNSPLHF. The CDR3 nucleotides read TGTGCCAGCAGCGTGCCGGGACAACAAAATTCACCCCTCCACTTT.

V usage is TRBV11-2 and J usage is TRBJ1-4; D is possibly TRBD1 (6 bases). From germline, CDR1 is SGHAT and CDR2 FQNNGV. The CDR3 is made up of 20 amino acids. V lost 0 bases to trimming and J lost 6 bases, with 26 bases between them. The CDR3 bases are TGTGCCAGCAGCTTAGAACCACTCCTCCCAACAAGGGGGAAGGATGAAAAACTGTTTTTT. Its translation: CASSLEPLLPTRGKDEKLFF.

The chain has TRBV18 and TRBJ1-2; TRBD1 agrees at 10 bases. The V gene end was trimmed by 0 bases and the J gene end by 8 bases; junction bases not matched to a gene: 6. This CDR3 is 15 amino acids long. Germline CDR1 reads KGHSH; CDR2 reads LQKENI. CDR3 coding DNA: TGTGCCAGCTCACCACCGATTGGGACAGGGGAAGGCTACACCTTC. The encoded protein is CASSPPIGTGEGYTF.

This clone was counted between two and nine times. This chain uses TRBV7-2 with TRBJ1-4; TRBD1 aligns across 7 bases. The CDR3 is made up of 15 amino acids. V lost 5 bases to trimming and J lost 5 bases; unmatched junction nucleotides: 8. CDR1 is SGHTA, CDR2 FQGNSA, per germline. CDR3 loop: CASSVQGRTNEKLFF. The CDR3 region has the DNA TGTGCCAGCAGCGTACAGGGGCGGACAAATGAAAAACTGTTTTTT.

This clone showed up just a few times. A junction end diverges from the germline sequence, so it may reflect a read error. The chain links TRBV2 to TRBJ2-5, with 10 bases matching TRBD1. TRBJ2-7 matches the DNA end more closely, so the J call is doubtful. Per the germline V gene, CDR1 is SNHLY and CDR2 is FYNNEI. CDR3 length: 16 amino acids. This CDR3 is CASREDRGRWAYEQYF. The CDR3 bases are TGTGCCAGCAGGGAAGACAGGGGGCGCTGGGCCTACGAGCAGTACTTC.

J is TRBJ1-1 and V is TRBV27; D gene unclear. CDR3 length equals 14 residues. The germline V and J ends were trimmed by 1 base and 4 bases, with 10 bases remaining between them. Germline CDR1 reads MNHEY; CDR2 reads SMNVEV (reference sequence). CDR3: CASSLYLGGTEAFF. DNA of the CDR3: TGTGCCAGCAGTTTATACCTAGGCGGCACTGAAGCTTTCTTT.

This rearrangement joins TRBV7-2 to TRBJ1-1; D gene unclear. The germline V gene has CDR1 SGHTA and CDR2 FQGNSA. The CDR3 length is 15 residues. Trimming pared 1 base from V and 0 bases from J, leaving 9 bases between. Here the CDR3 reads CASSLVNSMNTEAFF. The DNA for the CDR3 is TGTGCCAGCAGCTTAGTGAACTCGATGAACACTGAAGCTTTCTTT.

This rearrangement joins TRBV10-3 to TRBJ2-7; 8 bases align to TRBD1. V lost 5 bases, J lost 6 bases, and 3 bases stayed unmatched. The germline V gene has CDR1 ENHRY and CDR2 SYGVKD. The CDR3 contains 12 residues. The CDR3 is CAISSTGGEQYF. The DNA for the CDR3 is TGTGCCATCAGTTCCACAGGGGGCGAGCAGTACTTC.

With regard to this clone: This sample includes further DNA sequences coding for the same CDR3. The CDR3: CASSHDGRAYEQYF. DNA of the CDR3: TGCGCCAGCAGCCATGATGGGCGGGCTTACGAGCAGTACTTC. The gene calls are TRBV23-1 and TRBJ2-7; a possible D gene is TRBD2 (5 bases). TRBV23-1 is labeled an ORF, and its function is uncertain. The V gene lost 6 bases and the J gene lost 4 bases, with 16 bases spanning the gap. This CDR3 is built from 14 residues.

This clone has a handful of counts. This rearrangement joins TRBV4-2 to TRBJ1-3; unclear D gene. This CDR3 contains 16 residues. CDR1 and CDR2 (germline): LGHNA, YNFKEQ. Trimming stripped 0 bases from V and 0 bases from J, with 9 bases between. CDR3 sequence reads: CASSQDQAHSGNTIYF. For the CDR3, the DNA is TGTGCCAGCAGCCAAGATCAGGCCCACTCTGGAAACACCATATATTTT.

The rearrangement joins TRBV19 to TRBJ1-3; D gene unclear. This CDR3 is 18 amino acids long. The ends were cut back, 4 bases at V and 2 bases at J, with 21 bases in the middle. Germline V gene lookup returns CDR1 LNHDA and CDR2 SQIVND (reference sequence). The CDR3 region is CASSRTSGVFGPGNTIYF. The CDR3 region has the DNA TGTGCCAGTAGTAGGACCTCCGGGGTCTTTGGACCTGGAAACACCATATATTTT. Full variable domain (remainder filled in from reference TRBV19 and TRBJ1-3): DGGITQSPKYLFRKEGQNVTLSCEQNLNHDAMYWYRQDPGQGLRLIYYSQIVNDFQKGDIAEGYSVSREKKESFPLTVTSAQKNPTAFYLCASSRTSGVFGPGNTIYFGEGSWLTVV.

This clone was counted once. The chain couples TRBV4-2 to TRBJ2-3, with no clear D. V dropped 6 bases and J dropped 6 bases, with 13 bases sitting between them. From germline, CDR1 is LGHNA and CDR2 YNFKEQ. This CDR3 region has 13 residues. The CDR3 DNA is TGTGCCAGCAGTCATGGGCTCAAGGATACGCAGTATTTT. It codes for CASSHGLKDTQYF.

The J gene is TRBJ2-1, the V gene TRBV10-3, with TRBD2 identical over 9 bases. Trimming removed 6 bases from V and 4 bases from J; junction bases left unmatched: 7. There are 15 residues in the CDR3. CDR1 and CDR2 (germline): ENHRY, SYGVKD. The CDR3 nucleotides are TGTGCCATCAGGGTGAGCGGGGGGAAGTACAATGAGCAGTTCTTC. Its translation: CAIRVSGGKYNEQFF.